Listed below are T cell receptor beta chains from one sample, sequenced in a study of cytomegalovirus exposure and HLA in healthy donors. The data were produced by immunoSEQ multiplex PCR, yet TCRdb's version contains in-frame clones alone and is incomplete. The table lists more than 250,000 clones, 86% of them singletons, with about 0.91% in the top ten. The source material was PBMCs. The receptors originated from a woman aged 18-29 years in good health and CMV-seronegative. Both conserved end residues are part of each CDR3. A D gene is named only where the DNA matches it firmly. A row's size may be missing; if present it is once, few, many or a size class.

TRBD1 TRBJ2-1 NA 14 TRBV28 TGTGCCAGCAGTGAGACAGGGAGCGTCAATGAGCAGTTCTTC CASSETGSVNEQFF
NA TRBJ1-3 NA 15 TRBV9 TGTGCCAGCAGCCCCACCGGGAGCTCTGGAAACACCATATATTTT CASSPTGSSGNTIYF
TRBD1 TRBJ2-1 NA 17 TRBV11-2 TGTGCCAGCAGCCCATATCCTGATGGGACAGGGGACAATGAGCAGTTCTTC CASSPYPDGTGDNEQFF
TRBD1 TRBJ1-1 NA 14 TRBV28 TGTGCCAGCAGTTTTCCGGGCAGGGGGTATGAAGCTTTCTTT CASSFPGRGYEAFF
TRBD1 TRBJ1-2 NA 14 TRBV7-2 TGTGCCAGCAGCAAAGACAGGGGTGCCTATGGCTACACCTTC CASSKDRGAYGYTF
NA TRBJ1-1 NA 15 TRBV5-1 TGCGCCAGCAGCTCCACGGCAGGGGCGACGTATGAAGCTTTCTTT CASSSTAGATYEAFF
TRBD2 TRBJ2-3 NA 15 TRBV2 TGTGCCAGCAACTTAGCGGGAGGGAGCACAGATACGCAGTATTTT CASNLAGGSTDTQYF
TRBD2 TRBJ2-7 NA 18 TRBV15 TGTGCCACCAGCAGAGATCTACTCGGGACTATAACTTCCCACGAGCAGTACTTC CATSRDLLGTITSHEQYF
TRBD1 TRBJ2-7 NA 15 TRBV7-6 TGTGCCAGCAGCTTAGAAGGGGACAGGGTCTACGAGCAGTACTTC CASSLEGDRVYEQYF
NA TRBJ2-1 NA 13 TRBV7-8 TGTGCCAGCAGCCCCCGGGAGTTCAATGAGCAGTTCTTC CASSPREFNEQFF
NA TRBJ2-7 few 11 TRBV29-1 TGCAGCGTTGCGGGTCACTACGAGCAGTACTTC CSVAGHYEQYF
NA TRBJ2-1 NA 13 TRBV5-1 TGCGCCAGCAGTTCCCGGGGATACAATGAGCAGTTCTTC CASSSRGYNEQFF
TRBD2 TRBJ2-7 NA 15 TRBV7-8 TGTGCCAGCAGCCAACTAGCGGGAGGGGTTTACGAGCAGTACTTC CASSQLAGGVYEQYF
NA TRBJ2-5 NA 13 TRBV5-1 TGCGCCAGCAGTCGAGGAGTTGGGGAGACCCAGTACTTC CASSRGVGETQYF
TRBD1 TRBJ1-2 few 15 TRBV7-8 TGTGCCAGCAGCGTAGCAGGGGGAAATAACTATGGCTACACCTTC CASSVAGGNNYGYTF
NA TRBJ2-1 NA 16 TRBV11-2 TGTGCCAGCAGCTTAGTTCGGCAGGGGCGCTACAATGAGCAGTTCTTC CASSLVRQGRYNEQFF
NA TRBJ1-2 NA 14 TRBV6-5 TGTGCCAGCAGGAGGGGCAGCGGGAACTATGGCTACACCTTC CASRRGSGNYGYTF
NA TRBJ2-3 NA 16 TRBV25-1 TGTGCCAGCAGTGTAAGCAGGGGTCAGGGCACAGATACGCAGTATTTT CASSVSRGQGTDTQYF
TRBD2 TRBJ2-7 NA 16 TRBV4-1 TGCGCCAGCAGCTTCAGCGCCGGGACTATCTCCTACGAGCAGTACTTC CASSFSAGTISYEQYF
NA TRBJ1-1 NA 14 TRBV28 TGTGCCAGCAGTCTCGCCAGGGTGAACACTGAAGCTTTCTTT CASSLARVNTEAFF
NA TRBJ2-1 NA 14 TRBV27 TGTGCCAGCAGTTTCAGGGGATTAATGAATGAGCAGTTCTTC CASSFRGLMNEQFF
TRBD1 TRBJ1-4 NA 18 TRBV7-6 TGTGCCAGCAGCTTAGGAATATTTCCGGGACAGAAAAGGGAAAAACTGTTTTTT CASSLGIFPGQKREKLFF
NA TRBJ2-1 NA 14 TRBV7-9 TGTGCCAGCAGCTTACCCCGCGATACCAATGAGCAGTTCTTC CASSLPRDTNEQFF
NA TRBJ1-1 NA 14 TRBV28 TGTGCCAGCAGCTCCTCGGGAGGAAACACTGAAGCTTTCTTT CASSSSGGNTEAFF
NA TRBJ2-1 NA 16 TRBV6-1 TGTGCCAGCAGTGAAGCCGCCTATGCCCGGGGTCTTGAGCAGTTCTTC CASSEAAYARGLEQFF
TRBD2 TRBJ2-7 NA 14 TRBV25-1 TGTGCCAGCGGAGGACTAGCGGGTTCCTACGAGCAGTACTTC CASGGLAGSYEQYF
NA TRBJ2-3 many 12 TRBV21-1 TGTGCCAGCAGCGCAAGGGGCGATACGCAGTATTTT CASSARGDTQYF
TRBD2 TRBJ2-7 NA 15 TRBV6-5 TGTGCCAGCAGGACTAGCGGGAGGGCCTGGCACGAGCAGTACTTC CASRTSGRAWHEQYF
NA TRBJ1-5 once 18 TRBV5-6 TGTGCCAGCAGTTTAGCGGGCAGGGGAGTGAGGGGCAATCAGCCCCAGCATTTT CASSLAGRGVRGNQPQHF
NA TRBJ2-1 NA 12 TRBV2 TGTGCCAGCAGTGGAGCGGCCCCTGAGCAGTTCTTC CASSGAAPEQFF
TRBD1 TRBJ1-3 NA 15 TRBV7-3 TGTGCCAGCAGCTTAGACAGGGGTGCTGGAAACACCATATATTTT CASSLDRGAGNTIYF
NA TRBJ1-3 NA 17 TRBV7-6 TGTGCCAGCAGCTTACTTGTCCCAGGGCGCTCTGGAAACACCATATATTTT CASSLLVPGRSGNTIYF
TRBD1 TRBJ2-7 NA 15 TRBV7-2 TGTGCCAGCAGCTCACAATCGACAGGGCCCTACGAGCAGTACTTC CASSSQSTGPYEQYF
NA TRBJ2-5 NA 16 TRBV4-1 TGCGCCAGCAGCCCTCCTCTCTTAGCCTCCCAAGAGACCCAGTACTTC CASSPPLLASQETQYF
TRBD2 TRBJ2-1 NA 14 TRBV10-2 TGCGCCAGCAGCCTGACTAGCGGGAACAATGAGCAGTTCTTC CASSLTSGNNEQFF
TRBD1 TRBJ2-2 many 14 TRBV5-1 TGCGCCAGCAGTGGCAGGGGGCCTGACGGGGAGCTGTTTTTT CASSGRGPDGELFF
TRBD1 TRBJ2-7 once 14 TRBV27 TGTGCCAGCAGTTTTTCAGGGGGCCCCTACGAGCAGTACTTC CASSFSGGPYEQYF
NA TRBJ1-4 once 14 TRBV19 TGTGCCAGTAGTCCAGGGCTGTCTAATGAAAAACTGTTTTTT CASSPGLSNEKLFF
NA TRBJ2-1 NA 14 TRBV29-1 TGCAGCGTTGAAGATGCCCAACTCCACAATGAGCAGTTCTTC CSVEDAQLHNEQFF
NA TRBJ2-7 NA 14 TRBV9 TGTGCCAGCAGCGTAGGAGAGACAGCTTACGAGCAGTACTTC CASSVGETAYEQYF
TRBD1 TRBJ1-4 NA 15 TRBV18 TGTGCCAGCTCACCTCGGGACAGGGTGGACGAAAAACTGTTTTTT CASSPRDRVDEKLFF
TRBD1 TRBJ2-1 NA 17 TRBV5-1 TGCGCCAGCAGCTTGGGAAGGGACAGGGTCGCCTACAATGAGCAGTTCTTC CASSLGRDRVAYNEQFF